Below are 8 T cell receptor beta chains sequenced from a single sample in a study of blood T cell repertoires in COVID-19. This table comes from immunoSEQ multiplex PCR, and its TCRdb copy is limited to in-frame clones, with some not included. The table shows under 75,000 clones, with around 79% occurring only once. The sample taken for sequencing was peripheral blood. These receptor sequences come from a man aged 55 to 70 with acute or convalescent COVID-19.

J is TRBJ2-1 and V is TRBV3-1 (or the pseudogene TRBV3-2), with TRBD1 matching over 7 bases. The CDR3 is made up of 17 amino acids. CDR1 is LGHDT and CDR2 is YNNKEL in the germline V gene (reference sequence). J was trimmed by 5 bases and V by 1 base; bases with no gene match: 11. The CDR3 coding sequence is TGTGCCAGCAGCCAAGGGACAGGCAAATGGGCACACAATGAGCAGTTCTTC. This sequence encodes CASSQGTGKWAHNEQFF.

The chain links TRBV7-3 to TRBJ2-1; D not resolved. The V end lost 5 bases, the J end lost 2 bases, and 10 bases lay between the germline ends. CDR1 is SGHTA, CDR2 FQGTGA, per germline. The CDR3 is 14 amino acids. CDR3 in amino acids: CASSATPTYNEQFF. As DNA, the CDR3 is TGTGCCAGCAGCGCTACTCCTACCTACAATGAGCAGTTCTTC.

The gene calls are TRBV5-4 and TRBJ2-7, with 12 bases lining up with TRBD2. The length of the CDR3 is 15 residues. The V gene's germline CDR1 is SGHNT and CDR2 YYREEE (reference sequence). V was clipped by 4 bases and J by 3 bases; unmatched bases: 5. The CDR3 nucleotides are TGTGCCAGCAGCCCTGGACTAGCGGGGAACTACGAGCAGTACTTC. This codes for CASSPGLAGNYEQYF.

In this sample, this clone turned up a few times. The rearrangement links TRBV7-9 to TRBJ2-2; perhaps TRBD2 as D (7 bases). Trimming shortened V by 5 bases and J by 0 bases, and 19 bases separated the two germline ends. The CDR3 sequence is 18 residues long. From germline, CDR1 is SEHNR and CDR2 FQNEAQ (reference sequence). CDR3 protein: CASSPFGGAIPNTGELFF. CDR3 sequence (DNA): TGTGCCAGCAGCCCCTTTGGGGGGGCCATTCCGAACACCGGGGAGCTGTTTTTT.

The gene calls are TRBV4-2 and TRBJ2-1; 8 bases are shared with TRBD1. The length of the CDR3 is 17 residues. The ends lost 0 bases at V and 4 bases at J; junction bases unmatched: 8. Germline V gene lookup returns CDR1 LGHNA and CDR2 YNFKEQ. The CDR3 reads CASSQEGTGDPYNEQFF. The CDR3 coding sequence is TGTGCCAGCAGCCAAGAGGGGACAGGAGACCCTTACAATGAGCAGTTCTTC.

V usage is TRBV18 and J usage is TRBJ2-3, with D hard to call. Trimming cost V 3 bases and J 6 bases, with 13 bases left between them. This CDR3 region has 14 residues. Germline values: CDR1 KGHSH, CDR2 LQKENI. The CDR3 nucleotides read TGTGCCAGCTCACCGACCCAGAGGTTGGATACGCAGTATTTT. Translation gives CASSPTQRLDTQYF.

DNA of the CDR3: TGTGCCAGCTCACCGCCATGGGGGGTCGAACTGTTTTTT. Encoded protein: CASSPPWGVELFF. V gene TRBV18 combines with J gene TRBJ1-4, with D possibly TRBD1 on 5 matching bases. There are 13 residues in the CDR3. Deletions cut 3 bases from V and 12 bases from J, with 14 bases between. Germline values: CDR1 KGHSH, CDR2 LQKENI.

In this sample, this clone turned up a few times. The chain links TRBV15 to TRBJ2-7; D is perhaps TRBD1 (6 bases). The CDR3 runs 16 residues. V shed 0 bases and J shed 6 bases, with 18 bases lying between them. CDR1 is LNHNV and CDR2 is YYDKDF in the germline V gene (reference sequence). CDR3 bases: TGTGCCACCAGCAGAGATCTGGAGGTTCGAGGGGGCGAGCAGTACTTC. Amino acids: CATSRDLEVRGGEQYF.